The clone carrying this T cell receptor (beta chain) turned up a few times. The sample comes from a study of blood T cell repertoires in COVID-19. Study summary: The origin of the acute and convalescent COVID-19 samples was the United States, Italy and Spain. PBMCs, B-cell-depleted T cells, or T cells were the source of the cDNA or gDNA that made up the material.

The CDR3 runs 14 residues. Per the original methods: Estimated nucleated cell counts came from reference gene primer amplification. Only in-frame clones appear in the TCRdb table, and some are missing; sequencing was by immunoSEQ multiplex PCR. V, J and clone size are taken as reported in that table, and D and trimming were inferred from the DNA itself. In the table there are fewer than 400,000 clones, around 82% of which are singletons. The origin of this receptor is a man aged 25-40 years with active or convalescent COVID-19. The chain is built from TRBV1 and TRBJ2-1; TRBD2, as called in the table, went unchecked against the DNA. TRBV1 is annotated as a pseudogene. Sequencing used peripheral blood. Here the CDR3 reads CTSSQGRGYNEQFF. The CDR3, as DNA: TGCACCAGCAGCCAAGGCCGGGGGTACAATGAGCAGTTCTTC.